These 27 T cell receptor beta chains were sequenced from one sample in a study of long-term antiretroviral therapy in people with HIV. The assay used was immunoSEQ (version v3.0), run at survey level. TCRdb's table, derived via immunoSEQ multiplex PCR, lists solely in-frame clones and lacks some. The table has 25,000 to 35,000 clones, around 97% seen once. The sample in question was unsorted PBMCs, obtained 6.9 years after starting antiretroviral therapy. The source of these receptors is a man in his thirties or forties with HIV.

The gene calls are TRBV7-2 and TRBJ1-2, with 8 bases fitting TRBD1. Germline-derived CDR1 and CDR2 are SGHTA and FQGNSA. The CDR3 covers 14 residues. J was trimmed by 5 bases and V by 1 base; bases with no gene match: 3. The CDR3 loop is CASSLVDRGYGYTF. CDR3 DNA: TGTGCCAGCAGCTTAGTTGACAGGGGTTATGGCTACACCTTC.

V gene TRBV4-1 combines with J gene TRBJ2-1; D possibly corresponds to TRBD2 (6 bases). CDR1 MGHRA and CDR2 YSYEKL come from the germline V gene. This CDR3 region has 13 residues. Between the trimmed V and J ends, which lost 3 bases and 6 bases, there was a span of 9 bases. CDR3 sequence (DNA): TGCGCCAGCAGCCAGCTGCGGGGCAATGAGCAGTTCTTC. It is translated as CASSQLRGNEQFF.

The V and J genes are TRBV5-4 and TRBJ2-4; 7 nucleotides line up with TRBD1. The germline gives CDR1 SGHNT, CDR2 YYREEE (reference sequence). The ends lost 8 bases at V and 8 bases at J; junction bases unmatched: 16. The CDR3 covers 15 residues. CDR3 region: CARIEGARLWDIQYF. CDR3 in DNA: TGTGCCAGAATAGAGGGGGCGCGATTATGGGACATTCAGTACTTC.

The chain employs TRBV7-2 and TRBJ2-1, with D perhaps matching TRBD1 (6 bases). This CDR3 comprises 15 residues. With 6 bases removed from V and 2 bases from J, the gap between germline ends came to 14 bases. In germline, CDR1 is SGHTA, CDR2 FQGNSA. The chain's CDR3 is CASSRTVEPYNEQFF. The CDR3 DNA follows: TGTGCCAGCAGTCGGACAGTTGAGCCCTACAATGAGCAGTTCTTC.

The chain employs TRBV4-3 and TRBJ2-4; a weak D match, TRBD2 (6 bases). The germline V gene encodes CDR1 LGHNA and CDR2 YSLEER. Trimming pared 0 bases from V and 4 bases from J, leaving 10 bases between. The CDR3 extends over 15 amino acids. The CDR3 loop is CASSQDPGEKNIQYF. The DNA of the CDR3 is TGCGCCAGCAGCCAAGATCCGGGGGAAAAAAACATTCAGTACTTC.

This clone occurred once. The rearrangement joins TRBV11-3 to TRBJ2-7; maybe TRBD2 (6 bases). V was clipped by 2 bases and J by 4 bases, with 15 bases between them. In germline, CDR1 is SGHNT, CDR2 YENEEA. CDR3 length: 15 amino acids. CDR3 DNA sequence: TGTGCCAGCAGCTTAACTAGCCTAGGCCCATACGAGCAGTACTTC. Its protein is CASSLTSLGPYEQYF.

The count of this clone is one. Mismatch with germline at one junction end may stem from a read error. This chain links TRBV7-7 with TRBJ2-3; 7 nucleotides line up with TRBD1. From germline, CDR1 is SSHAT and CDR2 FNYEAQ (reference sequence). The CDR3 length is 13 residues. CDR3 sequence (DNA): TGTGCTAGCAGCCGACAGGGCGGAGATACGCAGTATTTT. Translation gives CASSRQGGDTQYF.

The chain combines TRBV4-3 with TRBJ1-1; possible D gene TRBD1, 6 bases. This CDR3 is 15 amino acids long. The germline CDR1 and CDR2 sequences are LGHNA and YSLEER. The V end lost 0 bases, the J end lost 3 bases, and 11 bases lay between the germline ends. CDR3 nucleotide sequence: TGCGCCAGCAGCCAAGATCCGACAGGCGACACTGAAGCTTTCTTT. Protein product: CASSQDPTGDTEAFF.

The rearrangement links TRBV5-6 to TRBJ2-7; D ambiguous. Germline V CDR1 and CDR2: SGHDT, YYEEEE. V shed 0 bases and J shed 1 base, with 2 bases lying between them. The CDR3 length is 12 residues. CDR3 residues: CASSLVSYEQYF. Here the CDR3 DNA reads TGTGCCAGCAGCTTGGTTTCCTACGAGCAGTACTTC.

The V call is TRBV18, the J call TRBJ1-2; the D gene is possibly TRBD1 (6 bases). Deletions cut 4 bases from V and 3 bases from J, with 15 bases between. This CDR3 is built from 15 residues. CDR1 and CDR2 (germline): KGHSH, LQKENI. The CDR3 nucleotides are TGTGCCAGCTCACAACATAGGGGGGCCGACTATGGCTACACCTTC. It is translated as CASSQHRGADYGYTF.

The rearrangement links TRBV10-3 to TRBJ1-5; no clear D gene. Germline CDR1 is ENHRY and CDR2 is SYGVKD. The CDR3 length is 13 residues. The V end lost 1 base, the J end lost 7 bases, and 8 bases lay between the germline ends. For the CDR3, the DNA is TGTGCCATCAGTGAGTTTGCGGCCCAGCCCCAGCATTTT. Protein product: CAISEFAAQPQHF.

The CDR3 DNA reads TGCGCCAGCAGCGTCCTCAACGGGGGGGAGAACACTGAAGCTTTCTTT. It encodes CASSVLNGGENTEAFF. The J gene is TRBJ1-1, the V gene TRBV5-1, with a weak D call TRBD1 (5 bases). V lost 4 bases, J lost 1 base, and 17 bases lay in between. The CDR3 length is 16 residues. Germline CDR1 SGHRS, CDR2 YFSETQ.

The chain links TRBV5-1 to TRBJ1-2; D not certain. CDR3 length equals 13 residues. Per germline, CDR1 SGHRS and CDR2 YFSETQ. The V and J ends lost 1 base and 1 base respectively, with 5 bases between them. The CDR3 DNA reads TGCGCCAGCAGCTTGATGGATAACTATGGCTACACCTTC. Its translation: CASSLMDNYGYTF.

The V call is TRBV18, the J call TRBJ2-3; TRBD1 agrees at 10 bases. V gave up 2 bases and J gave up 1 base; unmatched junction bases: 3. Germline V gives CDR1 KGHSH, CDR2 LQKENI. CDR3 size: 16 residues. The CDR3 bases are TGTGCCAGCTCACCAGTCGGGACAGGGGGCACAGATACGCAGTATTTT. As protein: CASSPVGTGGTDTQYF. The full variable domain, with the rest looked up from reference TRBV18 and TRBJ2-3, is NAGVMQNPRHLVRRRGQEARLRCSPMKGHSHVYWYRQLPEEGLKFMVYLQKENIIDESGMPKERFSAEFPKEGPSILRIQQVVRGDSAAYFCASSPVGTGGTDTQYFGPGTRLTVL.

The CDR3 DNA reads TGTGCCACCAGCAGAGATTTTGCAGGCACTGAAGCTTTCTTT. This codes for CATSRDFAGTEAFF. This chain uses TRBV15 with TRBJ1-1; no firm D call. CDR3 length: 14 residues. Germline CDR1 LNHNV, CDR2 YYDKDF (reference sequence). Trimming pared 0 bases from V and 4 bases from J, leaving 9 bases between.

The rearrangement uses TRBV6-6 and TRBJ1-2; D not certain. With 10 bases removed from V and 2 bases from J, the gap between germline ends came to 14 bases. The CDR3 covers 13 residues. Per the germline V gene, CDR1 is MNHNY and CDR2 is SVGAGI (reference sequence). CDR3 in DNA: TGTGCCATTACAGATCCGTTGAACTATGGCTACACCTTC. Amino acids: CAITDPLNYGYTF.

The rearrangement joins TRBV4-3 to TRBJ1-2; no firm D call. The CDR3 length is 16 residues. The V end lost 1 base, the J end lost 4 bases, and 16 bases lay between the germline ends. CDR1 is LGHNA and CDR2 is YSLEER in the germline V gene. CDR3 in DNA: TGCGCCAGCAGCCAAGTGGCGCGTCCGCCGATCTATGGCTACACCTTC. This sequence encodes CASSQVARPPIYGYTF.

CDR3 amino acids: CASSLARWVVYGYTF. The CDR3 nucleotides are TGCGCCAGCAGCTTGGCCAGGTGGGTAGTATATGGCTACACCTTC. The rearrangement joins TRBV5-1 to TRBJ1-2; D unclear. The V gene's germline CDR1 is SGHRS and CDR2 YFSETQ. V was cut by 0 bases and J by 5 bases, with 14 bases left in between. CDR3 size: 15 residues. The whole variable domain, remainder taken from reference TRBV5-1 and TRBJ1-2, is KAGVTQTPRYLIKTRGQQVTLSCSPISGHRSVSWYQQTPGQGLQFLFEYFSETQRNKGNFPGRFSGRQFSNSRSEMNVSTLELGDSALYLCASSLARWVVYGYTFGSGTRLTVV.

V and J are TRBV9 and TRBJ2-5, with D uncertain. CDR1 is SGDLS, CDR2 YYNGEE, per germline. This CDR3 region has 14 residues. V shed 3 bases and J shed 1 base, with 10 bases lying between them. DNA for the CDR3: TGTGCCAGCAGCGAAGACACAGCCCAAGAGACCCAGTACTTC. Translating gives CASSEDTAQETQYF.

The chain recombines TRBV15 with TRBJ1-1, with a weak D call TRBD1 (6 bases). CDR3 size: 17 residues. Trimming stripped 1 base from V and 1 base from J, with 16 bases between. The V gene's germline CDR1 is LNHNV and CDR2 YYDKDF (reference sequence). The CDR3 sequence is CATSRAAFGGENTEAFF. In nucleotides, the CDR3 is TGTGCCACCAGCAGAGCTGCTTTTGGGGGCGAGAACACTGAAGCTTTCTTT.

The V gene is TRBV19, the J gene TRBJ1-5; a possible D gene is TRBD1 (5 bases). The CDR3 loop spans 13 amino acids. V gave up 11 bases and J gave up 0 bases, with 11 bases separating them. The germline V gene has CDR1 LNHDA and CDR2 SQIVND (reference sequence). For the CDR3, the DNA is TGTGCCGGGGGAGACTATAGCAATCAGCCCCAGCATTTT. Translating it yields CAGGDYSNQPQHF.

The gene calls are TRBV4-1 and TRBJ2-2, with 9 bases that match TRBD1. Germline lookup yields CDR1 MGHRA and CDR2 YSYEKL. This CDR3 is 15 amino acids long. V lost 2 bases and J lost 7; bases outside the gene matches: 5. CDR3 nucleotide sequence: TGCGCCAGCAGCCAACCGGGACAGGGTGGCGGGGAGCTGTTTTTT. Translating it yields CASSQPGQGGGELFF.

V gene TRBV28 combines with J gene TRBJ1-1; D possibly corresponds to TRBD1 (5 bases). The CDR3 runs to 15 residues. Looked up from germline, CDR1 is MDHEN and CDR2 is SYDVKM. V was trimmed by 2 bases and J by 0 bases, leaving 10 bases between them. The CDR3 loop reads CASSLDSHMNTEAFF. The CDR3 DNA reads as TGTGCCAGCAGTTTAGACAGTCACATGAACACTGAAGCTTTCTTT.

The rearrangement joins TRBV19 to TRBJ2-2; D is possibly TRBD1 (6 bases). The CDR3 is 15 amino acids. V lost 3 bases, J lost 5 bases, and 13 bases lay in between. Per the germline V gene, CDR1 is LNHDA and CDR2 is SQIVND (reference sequence). This CDR3 is CASSILAGDTGELFF. CDR3 in DNA: TGTGCCAGTAGTATTTTGGCAGGGGATACCGGGGAGCTGTTTTTT.

The chain joins TRBV27 to TRBJ2-7; 9 bases agree with TRBD1. With V trimmed by 5 bases and J by 5 bases, 10 bases remained unmatched. This CDR3 has 15 amino acids. Germline CDR1 reads MNHEY; CDR2 reads SMNVEV (reference sequence). The CDR3 DNA sequence: TGTGCCAGCAGTCTCAGGCCGGACAGGGGCGACGAGCAGTACTTC. This gives the protein CASSLRPDRGDEQYF.

The CDR3 reads CASSEAHRDQPQHF. CDR3 sequence (DNA): TGTGCCAGCAGTGAAGCGCACCGGGATCAGCCCCAGCATTTT. V and J are TRBV6-1 and TRBJ1-5; the D is unclear. Germline CDR1 and CDR2: MNHNS and SASEGT. The CDR3 extends over 14 amino acids. V dropped 0 bases and J dropped 5 bases, with 8 bases sitting between them.

This rearrangement joins TRBV7-8 to TRBJ1-5; maybe TRBD1 (6 bases). CDR3 length: 17 amino acids. Trimming took off 1 base at V and 5 bases at J, with 18 bases between the two ends. Germline CDR1 is SGHVS and CDR2 is FQNEAQ. The CDR3 nucleotides are TGTGCCAGCAGCTTAGATTACGGCAGGGGCTGGGATCAGCCCCAGCATTTT. Translation gives CASSLDYGRGWDQPQHF.